This T cell receptor beta chain was retrieved from a study of shared clonotypes between healthy human individuals. About the research overall: CD8 memory received one plate per donor, CD8 naive two, CD4 memory three and CD4 naive three.

This CDR3 has 16 residues. V lost 0 bases to trimming and J lost 2 bases, with 14 bases between them. Germline V gene data show CDR1 as LGHNA and CDR2 as YNFKEQ. Profiling relied on immunoSEQ multiplex PCR, and the TCRdb table lists in-frame clones only, not all of them. The table lists approximately 530,000 clones, around 95% of them singletons. The clonotype originates from a woman in her twenties or thirties in good health. The sequenced material came from naive CD4+ T cells sorted from blood. Indicated subset: CD45RA+ positively selected. This chain links TRBV4-2 with TRBJ2-7; D tentatively fits TRBD1 or TRBD2 (5 bases each). This CDR3 reads CASSQDFGDATYEQYF. For the CDR3, the DNA is TGTGCCAGCAGCCAAGACTTCGGGGACGCAACCTACGAGCAGTACTTC.